This T cell receptor beta chain emerged from a study of memory CD4+ T cells and cytomegalovirus serostatus. The sort gate was single viable CD3+CD4+CD8-CD45RO+ cells for memory CD4+ T cells. Donors' CMV status reflects serum IgG against pp150, pp28, p38, p52. TCRdb keeps only in-frame clones here, not all; method: immunoSEQ multiplex PCR. The sample lists tens of thousands of clones, approximately 80% occurring once. CDR1 SGHRS and CDR2 YFSETQ come from the germline V gene. The V and J ends lost 4 bases and 7 bases respectively, with 18 bases between them. This CDR3 has 14 amino acids. Remarks on this clone: Its target is unknown.

Findings of the study overall: CD4+ memory repertoires contained about 40% of the roughly 160 reported CMV TCRbeta sequences. Suggested: most of the CMV-linked TCR signature lies in CD4+ memory cells.

This sequence originates from an adult in good health and CMV-seronegative. The chain is built from TRBV5-1 and TRBJ2-7; the D gene is possibly TRBD1 (5 bases). Material: memory CD4+ T cells from blood. CDR3 in amino acids: CASSPNLGLGEQYF. The CDR3 coding sequence is TGCGCCAGCAGCCCGAATCTGGGGCTCGGGGAGCAGTACTTC. Based on the CDR3 plus reference TRBV5-1 and TRBJ2-7, the full variable domain is KAGVTQTPRYLIKTRGQQVTLSCSPISGHRSVSWYQQTPGQGLQFLFEYFSETQRNKGNFPGRFSGRQFSNSRSEMNVSTLELGDSALYLCASSPNLGLGEQYFGPGTRLTVT.